The source of this TCR beta chain is a study of shared clonotypes between healthy human individuals. Produced via immunoSEQ multiplex PCR; TCRdb's table is partial and in-frame only. The sample has about a million clones, around three quarters seen once; the top ten hold about 1.5%. Comments on this clone: Its antigen is unknown.

The V end lost 0 bases, the J end lost 6 bases, and 3 bases lay between the germline ends. The CDR3 loop spans 11 amino acids. Germline CDR1 SGDLS, CDR2 YYNGEE. Study-level results: Memory subsets had estimated richness that was generally smaller than that of naive subsets.

The chain has TRBV9 and TRBJ1-2, with D unresolved. The sample was memory CD4+ T cells sorted from blood. The subset: CD45RA-negative fraction. This TCR derives from a man younger than 35 in good health. As DNA, the CDR3 is TGTGCCAGCAGCGTAGGGGATGGCTACACCTTC. It is translated as CASSVGDGYTF.